This T cell receptor beta chain was captured by sequencing in a study of long-term antiretroviral therapy in people with HIV. Study-level points and caveats: ART-treated samples gained diversity yet remained below transplant donor controls. Blood collection from about 2003 to 2017 possibly occurred under older ART regimens. Repertoire dominance by clones expanded before ART was seen at all time points.

The run of the v3.0 immunoSEQ assay was at survey level. Clones were read by immunoSEQ multiplex PCR, and TCRdb kept only the in-frame ones, dropping some. The data contain more than 35,000 clones, 75% to 90% of them singletons. Concerning this clone: Its antigen remains unidentified. A read error may produce the germline difference seen at one junction end.

Germline CDR1 reads SNHLY; CDR2 reads FYNNEI. The CDR3 extends over 15 amino acids. This sequence was found in a man aged 18 to 30 with HIV. The J gene is TRBJ2-7, the V gene TRBV2; 9 bases are a match to TRBD2. The sequencing used unsorted PBMCs, collected 1.5 years after starting antiretroviral therapy. CDR3: CASREELAGVLEQYF. DNA of the CDR3: TGTGCCAGCAGGGAAGAATTAGCGGGAGTCCTCGAGCAGTACTTC.